This T cell receptor beta chain was identified in a study of CD8 T cells in ankylosing spondylitis. Findings of the study overall: Among TCR beta sequences, a motif of eight highly homologous variants appeared characteristic of ankylosing spondylitis blood. Clones that were linked to disease were CD8+ and were relatively rare in peripheral blood.

As the method for making TCR beta libraries, quantitative 5'-RACE with molecular barcodes was used. TCRdb processed the 5' RACE reads anew with MiXCR; each CDR3 protein has one entry. The table shows approximately 540,000 distinct CDR3 sequences, with 10% to 15% occurring only once. Notes on this clonotype: The antigen is unknown.

The CDR3 runs to 16 residues. Trimming at V came to 4 bases and at J to 1 base, leaving 5 bases not matched to a gene. CDR1 is SGHRS, CDR2 YFSETQ, per germline. The receptor was isolated from a male donor with ankylosing spondylitis. J is TRBJ2-1 and V is TRBV5-1; 10 bases align to TRBD2. Material: blood, either unsorted or a sorted T cell fraction (not recorded which). The CDR3 DNA reads TGCGCCAGCAGCACCACTAGCGGGACATCCTACAATGAGCAGTTCTTC. As protein: CASSTTSGTSYNEQFF.